This T cell receptor beta chain derives from a study of blood T cell repertoires in COVID-19. CDR3 length: 14 residues. Trimming at V came to 5 bases and at J to 4 bases, leaving 9 bases not matched to a gene. Germline V gives CDR1 SQVTM, CDR2 ANQGSEA. Clones were sequenced by immunoSEQ multiplex PCR, and TCRdb holds only the in-frame ones, with some missing. The sample has roughly 100,000 clones; around 84% are singletons. Sequences were obtained from peripheral blood. The clonotype was recovered from a woman older than 75 with acute or convalescent COVID-19. The chain has TRBV29-1 and TRBJ2-3, with 7 bases identical to TRBD2. Here the CDR3 reads CSVRGGSGADTQYF. The DNA for the CDR3 is TGCAGCGTTCGAGGCGGGAGTGGGGCAGATACGCAGTATTTT.